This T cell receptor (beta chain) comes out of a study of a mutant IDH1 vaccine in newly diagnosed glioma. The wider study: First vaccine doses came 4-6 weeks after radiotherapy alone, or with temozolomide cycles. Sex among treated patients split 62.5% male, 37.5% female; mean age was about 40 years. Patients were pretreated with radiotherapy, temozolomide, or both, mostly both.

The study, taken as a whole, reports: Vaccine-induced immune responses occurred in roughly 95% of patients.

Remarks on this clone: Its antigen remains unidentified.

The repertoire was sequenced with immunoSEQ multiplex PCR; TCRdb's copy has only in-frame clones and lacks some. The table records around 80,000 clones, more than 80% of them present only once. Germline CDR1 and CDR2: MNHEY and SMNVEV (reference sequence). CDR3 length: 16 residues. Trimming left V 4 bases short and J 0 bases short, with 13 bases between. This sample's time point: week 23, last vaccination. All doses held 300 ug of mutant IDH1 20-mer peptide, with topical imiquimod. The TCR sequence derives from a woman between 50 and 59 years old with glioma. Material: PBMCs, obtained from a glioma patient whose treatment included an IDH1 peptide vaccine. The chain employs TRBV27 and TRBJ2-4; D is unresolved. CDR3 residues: CASSSMIAVAKNIQYF. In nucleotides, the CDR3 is TGTGCCAGCAGTTCTATGATAGCAGTAGCCAAAAACATTCAGTACTTC.